These 22 T cell receptor beta chains came from one sample sequenced in a study of response to subunit inactivated influenza vaccine. TCRdb re-derived calls from the RT-PCR reads in MiXCR, one entry per CDR3 protein. The sample lists approximately 500,000 distinct CDR3 sequences, approximately 12% seen once, with about an eighth in the top ten. Sequencing was performed on PBMCs from blood, taken more than 35 days after vaccination. These receptors were collected from a man in his forties or fifties who received an inactivated influenza vaccine.

The chain carries TRBV7-9 and TRBJ2-1; D possibly corresponds to TRBD2 (6 bases). The CDR3 consists of 14 residues. Germline CDR1 SEHNR, CDR2 FQNEAQ (reference sequence). V was cut by 3 bases and J by 4 bases, with 10 bases left in between. The CDR3 spells CASSFAGGYNEQFF. The CDR3 DNA reads as TGTGCCAGCAGCTTCGCCGGGGGTTACAATGAGCAGTTCTTC.

This sequence joins TRBV20-1 and TRBJ1-6; possible D gene TRBD1, 5 bases. The CDR3 has 16 residues. Trimming shortened V by 6 bases and J by 8 bases, and 23 bases separated the two germline ends. Germline V gene lookup returns CDR1 DFQATT and CDR2 SNEGSKA (reference sequence). The chain's CDR3 is CSANPAAWGSDSPLHF. CDR3 in DNA: TGCAGTGCCAATCCAGCGGCGTGGGGCAGTGATTCACCCCTCCACTTT.

The sample holds a few counts of this clonotype. V usage is TRBV9 and J usage is TRBJ1-2, with 10 positions matching TRBD1. Germline CDR1 is SGDLS and CDR2 is YYNGEE. V trimming: 5 bases; J trimming: 4 bases; junction bases outside the gene matches: 5. This CDR3 spans 14 amino acids. CDR3 protein: CASSIDRGLYGYTF. The CDR3 nucleotides read TGTGCCAGCAGTATCGACAGGGGGCTCTATGGCTACACCTTC.

There are many counts of this clonotype. The V call is TRBV2, the J call TRBJ2-2, with D perhaps TRBD2 (6 bases). The germline CDR1 and CDR2 sequences are SNHLY and FYNNEI. The V and J ends lost 2 bases and 3 bases respectively, with 10 bases between them. This CDR3 comprises 15 residues. The CDR3 sequence is CASSEWGGDTGELFF. CDR3 coding DNA: TGTGCCAGCAGTGAATGGGGAGGAGACACCGGGGAGCTGTTTTTT.

This clonotype was observed a few times. The chain links TRBV7-8 to TRBJ2-7, with 11 bases lining up with TRBD2. With V trimmed by 5 bases and J by 2 bases, 2 bases remained unmatched. The length of the CDR3 is 14 residues. CDR1 is SGHVS and CDR2 is FQNEAQ in the germline V gene. CDR3 in amino acids: CASSTSGGPYEQYF. For the CDR3, the DNA is TGTGCCAGCAGCACTAGCGGGGGACCCTACGAGCAGTACTTC.

This clonotype was observed a handful of times. The chain couples TRBV6-2 or TRBV6-3 to TRBJ2-7; the match to TRBD2 covers 10 bases. With 2 bases clipped from V and 2 bases from J, the junction kept 12 bases outside the gene matches. Per germline, CDR1 MNHEY and CDR2 SVGEGT. This CDR3 region has 18 residues. CDR3 sequence reads: CASSYRSSGRSITYEQYF. CDR3 in DNA: TGTGCCAGCAGTTACAGGAGTAGCGGGAGGAGCATTACCTACGAGCAGTACTTC.

This clonotype was observed a handful of times. V and J are TRBV29-1 and TRBJ2-1; 8 nucleotides match TRBD1. CDR3 length equals 12 residues. Germline CDR1 and CDR2: SQVTM and ANQGSEA. The V gene end was trimmed by 5 bases and the J gene end by 6 bases; junction bases not matched to a gene: 3. The CDR3 DNA is TGCAGCGTTTTTACAGGGGGCAATGAGCAGTTCTTC. Translating it yields CSVFTGGNEQFF.

This chain connects TRBV29-1 to TRBJ2-7, with TRBD2 matching 10 bases. CDR3 size: 16 residues. Unmatched junction bases numbered 16, after V lost 3 bases and J lost 8 bases. Germline CDR1 is SQVTM and CDR2 is ANQGSEA. The CDR3 coding sequence is TGCAGCGTTGATACCCGGGGGTCTAGCGGGAGCCGCCAGCAGTACTTC. This sequence encodes CSVDTRGSSGSRQQYF.

To note about this clonotype: An end of the junction differs from the germline gene, which may be a read error. This chain connects TRBV4-3 to TRBJ2-2, with D perhaps TRBD2 (5 bases). Germline CDR1 LGHNA, CDR2 YSLEER. The CDR3 is 14 residues long. The CDR3 is CASSQRPVTGELYF. CDR3 nucleotide sequence: TGCGCCAGCAGCCAAAGACCTGTCACCGGGGAGCTGTATTTT.

V and J are TRBV10-3 and TRBJ2-7; TRBD1 matches 12 bases. CDR3 length: 17 residues. V lost 4 bases to trimming and J lost 3 bases; unmatched junction nucleotides: 10. The germline V gene encodes CDR1 ENHRY and CDR2 SYGVKD. The CDR3 sequence is CAISGRDRGQVNYEQYF. In DNA form, the CDR3 reads TGTGCCATCAGTGGCCGGGACAGGGGGCAGGTAAACTACGAGCAGTACTTC.

The chain joins TRBV6-2 or TRBV6-3 to TRBJ1-1; unclear D gene. V lost 6 bases to trimming and J lost 6 bases, with 11 bases between them. Germline lookup yields CDR1 MNHEY and CDR2 SVGEGT. This CDR3 spans 12 amino acids. The CDR3, as DNA: TGTGCCAGCAGACGCGACTTGTCTGAAGCTTTCTTT. It is translated as CASRRDLSEAFF.

The chain joins TRBV6-5 to TRBJ2-5; 8 nucleotides agree with TRBD2. Trimming took 0 bases from V and 4 from J; bases not matched to a gene: 7. The CDR3 totals 16 residues. The germline V gene has CDR1 MNHEY and CDR2 SVGAGI. CDR3 coding DNA: TGTGCCAGCAGTTACTCGGGCAGCGGGGGTAGAGAGACCCAGTACTTC. Its translation: CASSYSGSGGRETQYF.

V and J are TRBV12-3 or TRBV12-4 and TRBJ1-5; D is undetermined. The CDR3 runs to 13 residues. V lost 3 bases and J lost 7, with 10 bases in between. The CDR3 DNA follows: TGTGCCAGCAGTTTGGAGGGTTGGCAGCCCCAGCATTTT. It specifies CASSLEGWQPQHF.

This clonotype was seen a few times. The rearrangement uses TRBV20-1 and TRBJ2-7; either TRBD1 or TRBD2 may fit D (6 bases each). V shed 2 bases and J shed 7 bases, with 18 bases lying between them. In germline, CDR1 is DFQATT, CDR2 SNEGSKA (reference sequence). The CDR3 runs to 14 residues. The CDR3 nucleotides are TGCAGTGCTAGACGGGTTGGGGGCGCGGGGGAGCAGTACTTC. This sequence encodes CSARRVGGAGEQYF.

This clonotype was seen a few times. The chain uses TRBV5-1 and TRBJ2-7; maybe TRBD2 (6 bases). V lost 4 bases to trimming and J lost 1 base, with 15 bases between them. This CDR3 has 15 residues. Germline V gene data show CDR1 as SGHRS and CDR2 as YFSETQ. The CDR3 coding sequence is TGCGCCAGCAGCCCACAGGTAGGGACTTCCTACGAGCAGTACTTC. Translation: CASSPQVGTSYEQYF.

This clonotype has a handful of counts. The CDR3 region is CASSLIHGYTF. In DNA, the CDR3 is TGTGCCAGCAGCTTAATTCATGGCTACACCTTC. The chain recombines TRBV11-2 with TRBJ1-2; no firm D call. Trimming shortened V by 2 bases and J by 6 bases, and 4 bases separated the two germline ends. The germline V gene has CDR1 SGHAT and CDR2 FQNNGV. The CDR3 has 11 residues.

This clonotype was found a few times. The chain couples TRBV7-8 to TRBJ2-6, with D hard to call. Trimming removed 5 bases from V and 4 bases from J, with 9 bases in between. Germline CDR1 reads SGHVS; CDR2 reads FQNEAQ. This CDR3 comprises 14 residues. The CDR3 reads CASSLDVGANVLTF. In nucleotides, the CDR3 is TGTGCCAGCAGCCTGGATGTGGGGGCCAACGTCCTGACTTTC. Full variable domain (remainder filled in from reference TRBV7-8 and TRBJ2-6): GAGVSQSPRYKVAKRGQDVALRCDPISGHVSLFWYQQALGQGPEFLTYFQNEAQLDKSGLPSDRFFAERPEGSVSTLKIQRTQQEDSAVYLCASSLDVGANVLTFGAGSRLTVL.

This clonotype was counted a few times. The chain combines TRBV12-3 or TRBV12-4 with TRBJ2-3; TRBD1 matches at 7 bases. The CDR3 is 14 residues long. V lost 5 bases, J lost 2 bases, and 4 bases stayed unmatched. In DNA form, the CDR3 reads TGTGCCAGCAGTCAACAGGGGAACACAGATACGCAGTATTTT. Amino acid sequence: CASSQQGNTDTQYF.

This clonotype was seen only a few times. V and J are TRBV5-1 and TRBJ1-6; D ambiguous. In germline, CDR1 is SGHRS, CDR2 YFSETQ. This CDR3 contains 11 residues. Trimming took 6 bases from V and 14 from J, leaving 12 bases between them. Written as DNA, the CDR3 is TGCGCCAGCAAAGCATCCGGTACCCTCCACTTT. Its protein product is CASKASGTLHF.

This sequence joins TRBV7-6 and TRBJ1-1; the D is unclear. The germline gives CDR1 SGHVS, CDR2 FNYEAQ. V was trimmed by 5 bases and J by 2 bases, leaving 18 bases between them. This CDR3 region has 16 residues. The CDR3 nucleotides are TGTGCCAGCAGCCGCGCCGGAGAAAGGTTAAACACTGAAGCTTTCTTT. This gives the protein CASSRAGERLNTEAFF.

This clonotype has only a few counts. The V and J genes are TRBV5-6 and TRBJ2-5; D call uncertain. The CDR3 loop spans 14 amino acids. Germline V gene sequence: CDR1 SGHDT, CDR2 YYEEEE. With 0 bases removed from V and 5 bases from J, the gap between germline ends came to 11 bases. The CDR3 coding sequence is TGTGCCAGCAGCTTGGGACTCAAGGAGGAGACCCAGTACTTC. Its protein is CASSLGLKEETQYF.

Many counts were recorded for this clonotype. The chain carries TRBV7-2 and TRBJ2-4, with D hard to call. V shed 1 base and J shed 2 bases, with 9 bases lying between them. CDR3 length: 15 residues. The germline CDR1 and CDR2 sequences are SGHTA and FQGNSA. The CDR3 region has the DNA TGTGCCAGCAGCTTAGTTGTCAGTACCAAAAACATTCAGTACTTC. Amino acids: CASSLVVSTKNIQYF.